This T cell receptor (beta chain) was obtained from a study of T cells after somatic rescue of genetic block. Using immunoSEQ multiplex PCR, the repertoire was profiled, and TCRdb retains in-frame clones only, with some absent. The sample holds around 64,000 clones, about 90% seen once. The specimen sequenced was peripheral blood mononuclear cells (PBMCs). This sequence originates from a man aged 35-49 years.

The CDR3: CASSLGQSNEKLFF. CDR3 in DNA: TGTGCCAGCAGCTTAGGCCAGAGTAATGAAAAACTGTTTTTT. The V and J genes are TRBV11-2 and TRBJ1-4; no definite D call. This CDR3 has 14 amino acids. Germline V CDR1 and CDR2: SGHAT, FQNNGV. With 1 base removed from V and 4 bases from J, the gap between germline ends came to 7 bases.